This entry lists 14 T cell receptor beta chains sequenced from one sample in a study of regulatory and conventional T cells in RAG deficiency. Assay: immunoSEQ multiplex PCR; the TCRdb copy retains only in-frame clones and omits some. The table shows about 3,300 clones, with around 94% occurring only once. The sorted regulatory T cells were CD4+, CD25-high and CD127-low, with genomic DNA sequenced. This sample also belongs to another study, concerning regulatory T cells. From that report: Primers: 52 TRBV forward and 13 TRBJ reverse.

Source material: CD4+ Tregs sorted from blood. The receptor set was obtained from a human donor in good health.

This chain joins TRBV7-2 and TRBJ1-2; TRBD1 agrees at 7 bases. Losses at the gene ends were 6 bases for V and 0 bases for J; bases not matched to a gene: 4. CDR3 length equals 14 residues. Germline V lookup: CDR1 SGHTA, CDR2 FQGNSA. The CDR3 DNA reads TGTGCCAGCAGGGGACAGATGACTAACTATGGCTACACCTTC. Its protein product is CASRGQMTNYGYTF.

This chain connects TRBV30 to TRBJ2-1; D is uncertain. Looked up from germline, CDR1 is GTSNPN and CDR2 is SVGIG (reference sequence). V lost 3 bases, J lost 10 bases, and 10 bases lay in between. This CDR3 is built from 11 residues. CDR3 DNA: TGTGCCTGGAGCCTTAGGAGCGAGCAGTTCTTC. It is translated as CAWSLRSEQFF. Full variable domain (outside the CDR3, taken from reference TRBV30 and TRBJ2-1): SQTIHQWPATLVQPVGSPLSLECTVEGTSNPNLYWYRQAAGRGLQLLFYSVGIGQISSEVPQNLSASRPQDRQFILSSKKLLLSDSGFYLCAWSLRSEQFFGPGTRLTVL.

The chain combines TRBV7-3 with TRBJ2-1; 16 bases line up with TRBD2. CDR1 SGHTA and CDR2 FQGTGA come from the germline V gene. Trimming at V came to 4 bases and at J to 7 bases, leaving 22 bases not matched to a gene. The CDR3 is 22 amino acids. CDR3 nucleotides: TGTGCCAGCAGCTCGCTTACCCCCCCCGGGACTAGCGGGGGGGCACGGGGAAATGAGCAGTTCTTC. Translation: CASSSLTPPGTSGGARGNEQFF.

The chain couples TRBV5-1 to TRBJ2-5, with a possible D match to TRBD1 (5 bases). This CDR3 region has 12 residues. V gave up 3 bases and J gave up 5 bases, with 8 bases separating them. Looked up from germline, CDR1 is SGHRS and CDR2 is YFSETQ. The DNA for the CDR3 is TGCGCCAGCAGCTCCCAGGGTGAGACCCAGTACTTC. Encoded protein: CASSSQGETQYF.

The chain is built from TRBV9 and TRBJ2-7; 7 positions match TRBD2. CDR1 is SGDLS and CDR2 is YYNGEE in the germline V gene. The J segment lost 3 bases and the V segment lost 0 bases, leaving 3 bases of the junction unmatched. This CDR3 comprises 14 residues. The CDR3 DNA reads TGTGCCAGCAGCGTAGGGGCGGGAGTCTACGAGCAGTACTTC. Translating it yields CASSVGAGVYEQYF.

J is TRBJ2-7 and V is TRBV2; the match to TRBD1 covers 11 bases. The CDR3 totals 13 residues. Germline V gives CDR1 SNHLY, CDR2 FYNNEI. J was trimmed by 6 bases and V by 6 bases; bases with no gene match: 4. Here the CDR3 DNA reads TGTGCCAGCAGAAGCGGACAGGGGGCCGAGCAGTACTTC. It is translated as CASRSGQGAEQYF.

The chain combines TRBV30 with TRBJ1-1; D gene unclear. V was shortened by 3 bases and J by 4 bases, with 15 bases between the two germline ends. The germline V gene encodes CDR1 GTSNPN and CDR2 SVGIG (reference sequence). The CDR3 consists of 14 residues. The CDR3 is CAWSAQGRATEAFF. The CDR3 nucleotides read TGTGCCTGGAGCGCCCAAGGCCGGGCCACTGAAGCTTTCTTT.

This clone was recorded once. This chain uses TRBV10-3 with TRBJ2-5; D could derive from TRBD1 or TRBD2 (5 bases each). The CDR3 is made up of 14 amino acids. V lost 1 base and J lost 5, with 11 bases in between. CDR1 and CDR2 (germline): ENHRY, SYGVKD. CDR3 DNA sequence: TGTGCCATCAGTGAGTTCAGGGACGAGGAGACCCAGTACTTC. Translation gives CAISEFRDEETQYF.

V gene TRBV2 combines with J gene TRBJ2-1, with D tentatively TRBD1 or TRBD2 (5 bases each). This CDR3 has 13 amino acids. V lost 7 bases and J 2 bases, leaving 9 bases between the germline ends. Germline loops: CDR1 SNHLY, CDR2 FYNNEI. In nucleotides, the CDR3 is TGTGCCAGCACCGGGACGGCCTACAATGAGCAGTTCTTC. It encodes CASTGTAYNEQFF.

The count of this clone is one. The V call is TRBV2, the J call TRBJ2-7, with 8 nucleotides matching TRBD1. The trim removed 6 bases at V and 1 base at J, leaving 8 bases unmatched. This CDR3 comprises 15 residues. The germline gives CDR1 SNHLY, CDR2 FYNNEI. The CDR3 DNA follows: TGTGCCAGCAGCAACCCAGGGGGCAGATCCTACGAGCAGTACTTC. This translates into CASSNPGGRSYEQYF.

The J gene is TRBJ1-4, the V gene TRBV2, with no clear D. Germline V gene data show CDR1 as SNHLY and CDR2 as FYNNEI. This CDR3 has 11 amino acids. The germline V and J ends were trimmed by 3 bases and 11 bases, with 7 bases remaining between them. The CDR3 here is CASSDYGKLFF. Written as DNA, the CDR3 is TGTGCCAGCAGTGATTATGGGAAACTGTTTTTT.

V is TRBV6-1 and J is TRBJ2-7; D is perhaps TRBD2 (5 bases). This CDR3 is 15 amino acids long. Germline CDR1 MNHNS, CDR2 SASEGT. The V and J ends lost 8 bases and 5 bases respectively, with 22 bases between them. The CDR3 DNA is TGTGCCAGCTCCTTGACGGGTCGGCTAGCCAACGAGCAGTACTTC. Translated: CASSLTGRLANEQYF.

The V and J genes are TRBV5-8 and TRBJ2-2, with 11 bases fitting TRBD2. Trimming took 4 bases from V and 1 from J; bases not matched to a gene: 3. The CDR3 spans 16 residues. CDR1 is SGHTS, CDR2 YDEGEE, per germline. CDR3 residues: CASSTGLAVNTGELFF. The CDR3 DNA is TGTGCCAGCAGCACGGGACTAGCGGTGAACACCGGGGAGCTGTTTTTT.

This chain joins TRBV7-8 and TRBJ2-2; D is perhaps TRBD2 (5 bases). The CDR3 totals 14 residues. Germline V CDR1 and CDR2: SGHVS, FQNEAQ. Trimming stripped 0 bases from V and 7 bases from J, with 9 bases between. The CDR3 bases are TGTGCCAGCAGCTTAGCGGGAGCTGACGGGGAGCTGTTTTTT. This encodes CASSLAGADGELFF.